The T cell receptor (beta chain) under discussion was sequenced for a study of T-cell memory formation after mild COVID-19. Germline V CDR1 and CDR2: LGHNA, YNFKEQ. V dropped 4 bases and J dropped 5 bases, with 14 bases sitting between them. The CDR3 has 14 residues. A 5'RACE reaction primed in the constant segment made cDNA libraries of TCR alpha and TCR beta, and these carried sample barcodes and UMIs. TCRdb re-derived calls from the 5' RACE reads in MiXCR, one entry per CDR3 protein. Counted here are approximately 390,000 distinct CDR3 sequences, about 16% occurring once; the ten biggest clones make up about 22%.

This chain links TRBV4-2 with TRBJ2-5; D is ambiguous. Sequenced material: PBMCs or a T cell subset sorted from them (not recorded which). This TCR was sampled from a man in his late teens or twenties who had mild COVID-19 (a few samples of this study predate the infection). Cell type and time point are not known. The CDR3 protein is CASSRDETGETQYF. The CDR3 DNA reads TGTGCCAGCAGCCGAGATGAGACCGGCGAGACCCAGTACTTC.